This TCR beta chain was found in a study of blood T cell repertoires in COVID-19. Study-wide background: The study drew acute and convalescent COVID-19 samples from the United States, Italy and Spain. In each case, the material was cDNA or gDNA derived from T cells, B-cell-depleted T cells, or PBMCs.

CDR1 WSHSY and CDR2 SAAADI come from the germline V gene. CDR3 length: 15 residues. The V segment lost 6 bases and the J segment 1 base; nucleotides outside the gene matches: 7. The table came from immunoSEQ multiplex PCR; TCRdb's copy has only in-frame clones and leaves some out. The sample holds approximately 200,000 clones; 70% to 90% are singletons and the top ten take approximately 11%. This TCR derives from a human donor with active or convalescent COVID-19. The donor label of this sample is uncertain. The chain has TRBV10-2 and TRBJ2-7; TRBD2 matches at 9 bases. Source material: peripheral blood. CDR3 in DNA: TGCGCCAGCAGGGCTAGCGGGACTACTTCCTACGAGCAGTACTTC. Its protein product is CASRASGTTSYEQYF.